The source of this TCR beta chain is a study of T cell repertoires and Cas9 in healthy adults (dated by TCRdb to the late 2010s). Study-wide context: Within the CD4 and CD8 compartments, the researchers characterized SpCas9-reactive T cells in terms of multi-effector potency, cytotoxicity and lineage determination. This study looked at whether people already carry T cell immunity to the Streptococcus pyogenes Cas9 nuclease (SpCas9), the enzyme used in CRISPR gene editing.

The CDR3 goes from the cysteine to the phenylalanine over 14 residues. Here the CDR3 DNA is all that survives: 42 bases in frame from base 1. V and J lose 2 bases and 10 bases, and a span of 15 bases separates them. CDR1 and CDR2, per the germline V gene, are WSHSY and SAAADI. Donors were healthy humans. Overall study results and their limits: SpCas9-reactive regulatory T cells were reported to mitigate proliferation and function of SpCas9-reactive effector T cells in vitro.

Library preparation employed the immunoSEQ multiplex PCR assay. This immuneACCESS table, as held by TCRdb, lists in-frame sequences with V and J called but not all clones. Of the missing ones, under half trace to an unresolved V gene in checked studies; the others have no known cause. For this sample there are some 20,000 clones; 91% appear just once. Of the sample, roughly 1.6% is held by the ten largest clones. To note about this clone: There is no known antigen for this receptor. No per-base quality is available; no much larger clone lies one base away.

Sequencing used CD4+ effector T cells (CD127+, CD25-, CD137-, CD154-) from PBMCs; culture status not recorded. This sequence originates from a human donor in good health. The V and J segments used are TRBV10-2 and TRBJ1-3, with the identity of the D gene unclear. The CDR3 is CASSEGSQSDTIYF. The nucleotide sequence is TGCGCCAGCAGTGAGGGCAGTCAGTCGGATACCATATATTTT.